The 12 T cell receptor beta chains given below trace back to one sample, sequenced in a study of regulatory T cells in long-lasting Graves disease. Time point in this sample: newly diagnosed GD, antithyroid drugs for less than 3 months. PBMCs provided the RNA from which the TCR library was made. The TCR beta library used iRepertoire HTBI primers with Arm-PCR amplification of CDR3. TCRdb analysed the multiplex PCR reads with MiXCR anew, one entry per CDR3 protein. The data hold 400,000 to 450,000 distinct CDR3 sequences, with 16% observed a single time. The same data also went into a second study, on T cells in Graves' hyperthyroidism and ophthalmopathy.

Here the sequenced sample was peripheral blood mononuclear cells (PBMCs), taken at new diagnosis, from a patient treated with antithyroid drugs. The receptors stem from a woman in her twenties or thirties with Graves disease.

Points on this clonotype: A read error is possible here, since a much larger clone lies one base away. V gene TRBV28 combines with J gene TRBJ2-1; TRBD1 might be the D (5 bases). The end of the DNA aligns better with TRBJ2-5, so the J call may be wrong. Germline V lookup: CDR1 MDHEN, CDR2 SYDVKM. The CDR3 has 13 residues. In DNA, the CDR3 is TGTGCCGGCAGTTTGGCAGGGATAGAGACCCAGTACTTC. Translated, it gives CAGSLAGIETQYF.

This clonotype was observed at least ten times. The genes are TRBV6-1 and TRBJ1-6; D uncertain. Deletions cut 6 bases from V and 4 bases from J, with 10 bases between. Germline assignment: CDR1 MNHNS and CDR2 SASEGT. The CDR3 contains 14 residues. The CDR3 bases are TGTGCCAGCAGGTCCCCCGGGTATAATTCACCCCTCCACTTT. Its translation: CASRSPGYNSPLHF.

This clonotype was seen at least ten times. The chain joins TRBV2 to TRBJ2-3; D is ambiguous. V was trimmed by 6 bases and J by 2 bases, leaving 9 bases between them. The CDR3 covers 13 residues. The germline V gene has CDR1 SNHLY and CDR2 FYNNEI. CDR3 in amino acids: CASRSNPTDTQYF. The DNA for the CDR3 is TGTGCCAGCAGGTCTAATCCCACAGATACGCAGTATTTT.

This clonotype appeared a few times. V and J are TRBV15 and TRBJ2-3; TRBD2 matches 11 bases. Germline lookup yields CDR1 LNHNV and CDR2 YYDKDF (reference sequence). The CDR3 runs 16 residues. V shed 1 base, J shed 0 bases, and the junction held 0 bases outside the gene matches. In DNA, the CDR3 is TGTGCCACCAGCAGAGGACTAGCGGGGAGCACAGATACGCAGTATTTT. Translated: CATSRGLAGSTDTQYF.

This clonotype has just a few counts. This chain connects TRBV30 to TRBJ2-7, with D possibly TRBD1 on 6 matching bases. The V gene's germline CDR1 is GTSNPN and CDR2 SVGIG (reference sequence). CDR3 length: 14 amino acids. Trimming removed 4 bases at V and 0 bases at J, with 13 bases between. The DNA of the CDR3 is TGTGCCTGGATTCATACAGGGATCTCCTACGAGCAGTACTTC. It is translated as CAWIHTGISYEQYF.

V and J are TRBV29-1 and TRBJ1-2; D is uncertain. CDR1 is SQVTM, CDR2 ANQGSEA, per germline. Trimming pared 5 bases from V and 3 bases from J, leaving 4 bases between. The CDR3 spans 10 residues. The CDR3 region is CSVWDYGYTF. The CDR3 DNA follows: TGCAGCGTTTGGGACTATGGCTACACCTTC.

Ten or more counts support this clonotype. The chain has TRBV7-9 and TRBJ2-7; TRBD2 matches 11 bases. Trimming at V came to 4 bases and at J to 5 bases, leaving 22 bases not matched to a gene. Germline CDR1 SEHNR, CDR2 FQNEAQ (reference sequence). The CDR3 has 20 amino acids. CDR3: CASSSTSGTQQGGAIDEQYF. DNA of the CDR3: TGTGCCAGCAGCTCGACTAGCGGGACACAGCAAGGGGGGGCGATAGACGAGCAGTACTTC.

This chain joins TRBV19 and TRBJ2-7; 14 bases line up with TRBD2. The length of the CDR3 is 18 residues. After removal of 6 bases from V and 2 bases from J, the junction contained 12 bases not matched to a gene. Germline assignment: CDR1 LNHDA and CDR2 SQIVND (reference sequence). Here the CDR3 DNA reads TGTGCCAGTAGACCCCGGCCGGGACTAGCGGGAGTACCCTACGAGCAGTACTTC. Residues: CASRPRPGLAGVPYEQYF.

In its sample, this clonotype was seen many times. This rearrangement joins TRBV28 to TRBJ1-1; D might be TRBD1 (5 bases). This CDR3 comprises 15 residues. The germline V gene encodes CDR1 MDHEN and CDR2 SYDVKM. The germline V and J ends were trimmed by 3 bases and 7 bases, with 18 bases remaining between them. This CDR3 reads CASSFLQGALLEAFF. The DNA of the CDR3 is TGTGCCAGCAGTTTTCTTCAGGGAGCTCTACTTGAAGCTTTCTTT.

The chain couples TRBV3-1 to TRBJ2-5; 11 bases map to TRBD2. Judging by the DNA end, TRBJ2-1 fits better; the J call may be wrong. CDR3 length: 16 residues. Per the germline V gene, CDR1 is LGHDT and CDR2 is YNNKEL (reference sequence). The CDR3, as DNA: TGTGCCAGCAGCCTTCCGGGGACTAGCGGTAACAATGAGCAGTTCTTC. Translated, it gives CASSLPGTSGNNEQFF.

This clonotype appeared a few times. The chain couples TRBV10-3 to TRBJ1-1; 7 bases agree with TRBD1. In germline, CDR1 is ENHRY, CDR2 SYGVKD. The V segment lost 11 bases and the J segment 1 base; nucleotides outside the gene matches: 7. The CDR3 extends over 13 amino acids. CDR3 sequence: CALQGDKNTEAFF. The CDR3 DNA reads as TGTGCCCTCCAGGGGGACAAGAACACTGAAGCTTTCTTT.

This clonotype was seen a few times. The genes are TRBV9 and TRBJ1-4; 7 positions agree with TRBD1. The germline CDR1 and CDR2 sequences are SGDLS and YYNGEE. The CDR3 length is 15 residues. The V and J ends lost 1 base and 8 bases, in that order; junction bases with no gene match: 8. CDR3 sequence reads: CASSVMGQPYEKLFF. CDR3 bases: TGTGCCAGCAGCGTAATGGGACAGCCTTACGAAAAACTGTTTTTT.